The 13 T cell receptor beta chains listed next were all sequenced from one sample in a study of T cells after yellow fever vaccination. TCRdb processed the 5' RACE reads anew with MiXCR; each CDR3 protein has one entry. Altogether about 25,000 distinct CDR3 sequences are present, about 5.5% being singletons, with the ten largest covering approximately 12%. Specimen: PBMCs, either bulk or a sorted T-cell subset (CD4+, CD8+, memory, or dextramer-sorted; not recorded which), collected 15 days after the yellow fever booster vaccination. The receptors stem from a man aged 30-40 years who received the YFV17D yellow fever vaccine.

This clonotype has at least ten counts. The chain has TRBV11-3 and TRBJ2-1; D not certain. The ends were cut back, 1 base at V and 0 bases at J, with 10 bases in the middle. From germline, CDR1 is SGHNT and CDR2 YENEEA. The length of the CDR3 is 16 residues. Written as DNA, the CDR3 is TGTGCCAGCAGCTTAGGGCCCCCGGGCTCCTACAATGAGCAGTTCTTC. It yields the protein CASSLGPPGSYNEQFF.

The table lists this clonotype with many counts. The rearrangement joins TRBV7-2 to TRBJ2-1; 14 nucleotides match TRBD2. After removal of 0 bases from V and 9 bases from J, the junction contained 4 bases not matched to a gene. Germline V gene sequence: CDR1 SGHTA, CDR2 FQGNSA. This CDR3 spans 16 amino acids. CDR3 in amino acids: CASSLAGLAGAAEQFF. CDR3 in DNA: TGTGCCAGCAGCTTAGCGGGACTAGCGGGAGCGGCTGAGCAGTTCTTC.

This clonotype was seen many times. The chain has TRBV29-1 and TRBJ2-1; D is possibly TRBD1 (6 bases). Germline lookup yields CDR1 SQVTM and CDR2 ANQGSEA. This CDR3 has 12 residues. In nucleotides, the CDR3 is TGCAGAGTACAGGGCCTCGGGAATGAGCAGTTCTTC. Residues: CRVQGLGNEQFF.

There are many counts of this clonotype. This chain uses TRBV28 with TRBJ2-7, with 11 bases matching TRBD2. The CDR3 has 16 residues. The junction had 10 bases not matched to a gene; V was cut back by 5 bases and J by 4 bases. The V gene's germline CDR1 is MDHEN and CDR2 SYDVKM. In nucleotides, the CDR3 is TGTGCCAGCAGTCTATCAGGACTAGCGGGTGAATACGAGCAGTACTTC. Translated, it gives CASSLSGLAGEYEQYF.

This clonotype was observed at least ten times. This sequence joins TRBV29-1 and TRBJ1-2; possibly TRBD1 for D (6 bases). V was shortened by 6 bases and J by 2 bases, with 7 bases between the two germline ends. The CDR3 is made up of 11 amino acids. Germline V gene data show CDR1 as SQVTM and CDR2 as ANQGSEA. The CDR3 sequence: CSVTGNYGYTF. The CDR3 DNA reads as TGCAGCGTCACAGGGAACTATGGCTACACCTTC. The complete variable domain, with remaining parts taken from reference TRBV29-1 and TRBJ1-2, reads SAVISQKPSRDICQRGTSLTIQCQVDSQVTMMFWYRQQPGQSLTLIATANQGSEATYESGFVIDKFPISRPNLTFSTLTVSNMSPEDSSIYLCSVTGNYGYTFGSGTRLTVV.

This chain links TRBV5-4 with TRBJ1-4; possible D gene TRBD1, 6 bases. In germline, CDR1 is SGHNT, CDR2 YYREEE (reference sequence). The V gene lost 4 bases and the J gene lost 5 bases, with 12 bases spanning the gap. This CDR3 is built from 14 residues. CDR3 in amino acids: CASSREGGNEKLFF. DNA for the CDR3: TGTGCCAGCAGCCGGGAGGGGGGGAATGAAAAACTGTTTTTT. Together with reference TRBV5-4 and TRBJ1-4, the CDR3 gives the full variable domain: ETGVTQSPTHLIKTRGQQVTLRCSSQSGHNTVSWYQQALGQGPQFIFQYYREEENGRGNFPPRFSGLQFPNYSSELNVNALELDDSALYLCASSREGGNEKLFFGSGTQLSVL.

This clonotype was picked up many times. V is TRBV27 and J is TRBJ2-6; D not certain. The germline gives CDR1 MNHEY, CDR2 SMNVEV (reference sequence). The CDR3 spans 13 residues. Trimming left V 8 bases short and J 0 bases short, with 5 bases between. Here the CDR3 reads CASLRSGANVLTF. The CDR3 nucleotides read TGTGCCAGCCTGCGCTCTGGGGCCAACGTCCTGACTTTC. Looking up the rest from reference TRBV27 and TRBJ2-6 gives the full variable domain: EAQVTQNPRYLITVTGKKLTVTCSQNMNHEYMSWYRQDPGLGLRQIYYSMNVEVTDKGDVPEGYKVSRKEKRNFPLILESPSPNQTSLYFCASLRSGANVLTFGAGSRLTVL.

Many counts were recorded for this clonotype. This chain connects TRBV19 to TRBJ2-2; D is unclear. The germline V gene encodes CDR1 LNHDA and CDR2 SQIVND (reference sequence). CDR3 length equals 12 residues. V gave up 6 bases and J gave up 1 base, with 3 bases separating them. For the CDR3, the DNA is TGTGCCAGTAGGGAGAACACCGGGGAGCTGTTTTTT. This sequence encodes CASRENTGELFF.

This clonotype was recorded at least ten times. The chain employs TRBV12-3 or TRBV12-4 and TRBJ2-5; unclear D gene. This CDR3 region has 15 residues. V gave up 4 bases and J gave up 2 bases, with 14 bases separating them. CDR3 in DNA: TGTGCCAGCAGTTCCCCCCTCGAGACACAAGAGACCCAGTACTTC. It encodes CASSSPLETQETQYF.

This clonotype was seen ten or more times. The J gene is TRBJ2-5, the V gene TRBV7-9; TRBD1 matches 9 bases. The germline CDR1 and CDR2 sequences are SEHNR and FQNEAQ (reference sequence). This CDR3 contains 15 residues. The J segment lost 2 bases and the V segment lost 5 bases, leaving 6 bases of the junction unmatched. DNA of the CDR3: TGTGCCAGCAGCCCCGGGACAGGGCTACAAGAGACCCAGTACTTC. Protein: CASSPGTGLQETQYF.

This clonotype came up a few times. The chain uses TRBV5-4 and TRBJ2-1; unclear D gene. Looked up from germline, CDR1 is SGHNT and CDR2 is YYREEE (reference sequence). This CDR3 has 11 amino acids. Between the trimmed V and J ends, which lost 3 bases and 9 bases, there was a span of 7 bases. This CDR3 reads CASSYRFEQFF. The CDR3, as DNA: TGTGCCAGCAGCTACCGGTTTGAGCAGTTCTTC.

In this sample, this clonotype turned up many times. The chain couples TRBV5-1 to TRBJ2-4, with D uncertain. CDR3 length: 16 amino acids. Trimming removed 4 bases from V and 1 base from J, with 15 bases in between. Germline V lookup: CDR1 SGHRS, CDR2 YFSETQ. DNA for the CDR3: TGCGCCAGCAGCCCCTACCGCGGAATGGCCAAAAACATTCAGTACTTC. It specifies CASSPYRGMAKNIQYF. Combining the CDR3 with reference TRBV5-1 and TRBJ2-4 gives the whole variable domain KAGVTQTPRYLIKTRGQQVTLSCSPISGHRSVSWYQQTPGQGLQFLFEYFSETQRNKGNFPGRFSGRQFSNSRSEMNVSTLELGDSALYLCASSPYRGMAKNIQYFGAGTRLSVL.

This clonotype was detected many times. V and J are TRBV12-3 or TRBV12-4 and TRBJ1-4; D unclear. V lost 3 bases and J lost 3, with 8 bases in between. This CDR3 has 14 residues. CDR3 protein: CASSFREANEKLFF. CDR3 DNA: TGTGCCAGCAGTTTCCGGGAGGCTAATGAAAAACTGTTTTTT.